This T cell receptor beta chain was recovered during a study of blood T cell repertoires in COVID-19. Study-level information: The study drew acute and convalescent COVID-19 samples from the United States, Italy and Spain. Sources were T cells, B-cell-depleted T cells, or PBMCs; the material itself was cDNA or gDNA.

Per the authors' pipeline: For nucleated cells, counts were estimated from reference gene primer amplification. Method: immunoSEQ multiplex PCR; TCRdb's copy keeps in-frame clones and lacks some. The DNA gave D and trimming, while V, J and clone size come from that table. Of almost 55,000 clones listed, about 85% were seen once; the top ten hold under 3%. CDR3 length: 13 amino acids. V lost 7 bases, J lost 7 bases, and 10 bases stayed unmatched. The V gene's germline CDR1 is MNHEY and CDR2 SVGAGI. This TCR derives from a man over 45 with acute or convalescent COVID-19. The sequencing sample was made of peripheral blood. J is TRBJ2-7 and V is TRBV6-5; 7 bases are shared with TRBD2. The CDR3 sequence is CASMREMNGEQYF. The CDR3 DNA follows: TGTGCCAGCATGCGGGAGATGAACGGTGAGCAGTACTTC.